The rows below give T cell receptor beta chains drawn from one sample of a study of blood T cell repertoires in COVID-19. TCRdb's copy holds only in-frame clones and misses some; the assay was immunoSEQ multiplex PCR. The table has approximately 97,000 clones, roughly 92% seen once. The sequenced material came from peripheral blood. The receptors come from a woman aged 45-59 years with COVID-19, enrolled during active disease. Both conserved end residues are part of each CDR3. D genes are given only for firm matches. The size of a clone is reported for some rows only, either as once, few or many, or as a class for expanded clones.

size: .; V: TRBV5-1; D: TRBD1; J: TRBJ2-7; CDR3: CASSPRPGQGGEQYF; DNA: TGCGCCAGCAGCCCGCGGCCAGGACAGGGCGGCGAGCAGTACTTC
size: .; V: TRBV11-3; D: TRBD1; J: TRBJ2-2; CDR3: CASSSTRDRGNTGELFF; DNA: TGTGCCAGCAGCTCTACCCGGGACAGGGGGAACACCGGGGAGCTGTTTTTT
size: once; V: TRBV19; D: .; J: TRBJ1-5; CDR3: CASSLGAQPQHF; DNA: TGTGCCAGTAGTCTCGGAGCGCAGCCCCAGCATTTT
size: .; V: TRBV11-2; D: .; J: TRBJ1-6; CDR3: CASSLGARVSSSYNSPLHF; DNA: TGTGCCAGCAGCTTAGGGGCCAGGGTGAGCAGCTCCTATAATTCACCCCTCCACTTT
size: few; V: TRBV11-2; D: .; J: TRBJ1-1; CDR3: CASSLISIGGAEAFF; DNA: TGTGCCAGCAGCTTAATCTCGATTGGGGGGGCTGAAGCTTTCTTT
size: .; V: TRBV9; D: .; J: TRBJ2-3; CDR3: CASSVAGRGDTQYF; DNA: TGTGCCAGCAGCGTAGCTGGCAGGGGAGATACGCAGTATTTT
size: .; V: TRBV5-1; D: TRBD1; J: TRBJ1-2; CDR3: CASSQGQGYGYTF; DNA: TGCGCCAGCAGCCAAGGACAGGGATACGGCTACACCTTC
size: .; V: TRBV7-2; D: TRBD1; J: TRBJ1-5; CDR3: CASSPDRGRNQPQHF; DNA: TGTGCCAGCAGCCCAGACAGGGGTAGAAATCAGCCCCAGCATTTT
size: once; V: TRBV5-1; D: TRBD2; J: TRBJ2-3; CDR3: CASSSGGSDTQYF; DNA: TGCGCCAGCAGCTCGGGGGGTTCGGATACGCAGTATTTT
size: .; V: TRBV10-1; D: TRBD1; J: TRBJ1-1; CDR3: CASSESLGQGGTEAFF; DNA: TGCGCCAGCAGTGAGTCGTTGGGACAGGGGGGCACTGAAGCTTTCTTT
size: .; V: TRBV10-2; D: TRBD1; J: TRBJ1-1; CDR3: CASSDRGYTEAFF; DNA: TGCGCCAGCAGTGACAGGGGGTACACTGAAGCTTTCTTT
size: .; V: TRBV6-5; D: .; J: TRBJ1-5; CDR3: CASNLRHTYLQPQHF; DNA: TGTGCCAGCAACCTGAGGCACACCTATCTCCAGCCCCAGCATTTT
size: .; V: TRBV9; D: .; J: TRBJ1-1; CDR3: CASSPEPGDTEAFF; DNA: TGTGCCAGCAGCCCAGAACCAGGGGACACTGAAGCTTTCTTT
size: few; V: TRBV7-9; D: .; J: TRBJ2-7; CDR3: CASSSPGPSSYEQYF; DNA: TGTGCCAGCAGCTCTCCAGGTCCAAGCTCCTACGAGCAGTACTTC
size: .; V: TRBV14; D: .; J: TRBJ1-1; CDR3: CASSQRGGNTEAFF; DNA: TGTGCCAGCAGCCAAAGGGGTGGGAACACTGAAGCTTTCTTT
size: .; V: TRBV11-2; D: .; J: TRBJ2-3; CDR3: CASSYRGSSTDTQYF; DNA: TGTGCCAGCAGCTATCGGGGATCTAGCACAGATACGCAGTATTTT
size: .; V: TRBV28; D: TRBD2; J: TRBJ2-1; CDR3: CASTGGGLYNEQFF; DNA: TGTGCCAGCACGGGCGGGGGGCTCTACAATGAGCAGTTCTTC
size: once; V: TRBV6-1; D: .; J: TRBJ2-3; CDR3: CASSDKLRDTQYF; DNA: TGTGCCAGCAGTGACAAATTGAGGGATACGCAGTATTTT
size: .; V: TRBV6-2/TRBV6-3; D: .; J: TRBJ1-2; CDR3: CASSYSEGGGYTF; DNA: TGTGCCAGCAGTTACTCTGAAGGGGGTGGCTACACCTTC
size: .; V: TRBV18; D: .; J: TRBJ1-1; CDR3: CASSPGEGAFF; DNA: TGTGCCAGCTCACCAGGGGAGGGAGCTTTCTTT
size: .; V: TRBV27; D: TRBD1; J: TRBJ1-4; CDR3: CASSSTGEKLFF; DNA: TGTGCCAGCAGTTCGACAGGGGAAAAACTGTTTTTT